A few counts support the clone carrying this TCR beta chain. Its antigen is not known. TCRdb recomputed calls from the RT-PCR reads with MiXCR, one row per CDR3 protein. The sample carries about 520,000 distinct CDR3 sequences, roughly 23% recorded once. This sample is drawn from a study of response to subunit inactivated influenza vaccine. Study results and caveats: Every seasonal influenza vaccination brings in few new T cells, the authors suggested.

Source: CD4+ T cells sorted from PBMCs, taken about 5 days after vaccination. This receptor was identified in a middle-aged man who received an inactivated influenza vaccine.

This CDR3 is CSALRTGGTYEQYF. Here the CDR3 DNA reads TGCAGTGCTCTCAGGACAGGGGGCACTTACGAGCAGTACTTC. The chain is built from TRBV20-1 and TRBJ2-7; 11 nucleotides align to TRBD1. After removal of 5 bases from V and 4 bases from J, the junction contained 7 bases not matched to a gene. This CDR3 region has 14 residues. Germline V gives CDR1 DFQATT, CDR2 SNEGSKA (reference sequence).